What follows are 22 T cell receptor beta chains derived from one specimen sequenced in a study of shared clonotypes between healthy human individuals. TCRdb keeps only in-frame clones here, not all; method: immunoSEQ multiplex PCR. The sample has about 1.1 million clones, more than 75% seen once; the top ten hold under 0.8%. Sequencing was carried out using memory CD4+ T cells from PBMCs. As for subset: CD45RA-negative fraction. Receptors were obtained from a man between 18 and 29 years old in good health. Some clones in this sample may be carry-over from other donors' samples.

V gene TRBV29-1 combines with J gene TRBJ2-7; D may correspond to TRBD1 or TRBD2 (5 bases each). This CDR3 spans 13 amino acids. Germline-derived CDR1 and CDR2 are SQVTM and ANQGSEA. The V end was cut by 4 bases, the J end by 7 bases, with 17 bases between. The CDR3 sequence is CSVARRDVREQYF. As DNA, the CDR3 is TGCAGCGTTGCCAGACGGGACGTAAGGGAGCAGTACTTC.

The gene calls are TRBV2 and TRBJ1-2, with D possibly being TRBD1 (5 bases). This CDR3 is built from 16 residues. CDR1 and CDR2 (germline): SNHLY, FYNNEI. With 5 bases removed from V and 7 bases from J, the gap between germline ends came to 23 bases. CDR3 DNA: TGTGCCAGCAGTTGGGGGGAGGTCTCTTTAACGGGTGGCTACACCTTC. As protein: CASSWGEVSLTGGYTF.

V is TRBV11-3 and J is TRBJ2-7, with no clear D. The CDR3 contains 13 residues. V gave up 5 bases and J gave up 1 base, with 9 bases separating them. Per germline, CDR1 SGHNT and CDR2 YENEEA. CDR3 in amino acids: CASSRGFSYEQYF. For the CDR3, the DNA is TGTGCCAGCAGCCGTGGGTTTTCCTACGAGCAGTACTTC.

V gene TRBV4-3 combines with J gene TRBJ2-1, with 13 bases lining up with TRBD2. Germline V lookup: CDR1 LGHNA, CDR2 YSLEER. The CDR3 covers 16 residues. Trimming removed 7 bases from V and 3 bases from J; junction bases left unmatched: 6. The CDR3 DNA reads TGCGCCAGCAACGCTGGACTAGCGGGAGACTACAATGAGCAGTTCTTC. Protein sequence: CASNAGLAGDYNEQFF.

Many counts were recorded for this clone. Within the sample, other DNA sequences also encode this same CDR3. The CDR3 DNA follows: TGCAGCGTTGACGGGCGGAACACCGGGGAGCTGTTTTTT. Its protein product is CSVDGRNTGELFF. The rearrangement joins TRBV29-1 to TRBJ2-2; D unresolved. Germline V gene sequence: CDR1 SQVTM, CDR2 ANQGSEA. V was pared by 3 bases and J by 1 base, with 6 bases between. The CDR3 is 13 amino acids.

The chain recombines TRBV4-2 with TRBJ2-5; TRBD1 matches 10 bases. V lost 3 bases to trimming and J lost 4 bases; unmatched junction nucleotides: 5. The CDR3 contains 15 residues. Per germline, CDR1 LGHNA and CDR2 YNFKEQ. The CDR3 DNA sequence: TGTGCCAGCAGCCATCGCAGGGACAGGGGAGAGACCCAGTACTTC. Encoded protein: CASSHRRDRGETQYF.

This chain joins TRBV5-1 and TRBJ2-7; no clear D gene. Germline V gives CDR1 SGHRS, CDR2 YFSETQ. Trimming shortened V by 10 bases and J by 6 bases, and 20 bases separated the two germline ends. CDR3 size: 13 residues. The CDR3 spells CAASEPSGVEQYF. The CDR3 bases are TGCGCCGCCTCGGAACCCTCGGGTGTCGAGCAGTACTTC.

This clone was counted only a few times. The chain employs TRBV10-3 and TRBJ2-5, with D tentatively TRBD1 (6 bases). Germline values: CDR1 ENHRY, CDR2 SYGVKD. Trimming took 6 bases from V and 5 from J, leaving 19 bases between them. The CDR3 has 15 amino acids. In DNA, the CDR3 is TGTGCCATCAGGTCCAGACAGGCGGGTTTTGAGACCCAGTACTTC. Translating it yields CAIRSRQAGFETQYF.

V is TRBV5-1 and J is TRBJ1-3; weak D call: TRBD1 (6 bases). Trimming cost V 3 bases and J 4 bases, with 11 bases left between them. Germline V lookup: CDR1 SGHRS, CDR2 YFSETQ. The CDR3 totals 14 residues. CDR3 nucleotide sequence: TGCGCCAGCAGCTCCGGGACAACAGGAAACACCATATATTTT. Translation gives CASSSGTTGNTIYF. Supplemented by reference TRBV5-1 and TRBJ1-3, the full variable domain reads KAGVTQTPRYLIKTRGQQVTLSCSPISGHRSVSWYQQTPGQGLQFLFEYFSETQRNKGNFPGRFSGRQFSNSRSEMNVSTLELGDSALYLCASSSGTTGNTIYFGEGSWLTVV.

This sequence joins TRBV2 and TRBJ2-5; perhaps TRBD2 as D (5 bases). This CDR3 comprises 14 residues. Trimming removed 7 bases from V and 5 bases from J, with 17 bases in between. Germline V gene sequence: CDR1 SNHLY, CDR2 FYNNEI. In DNA, the CDR3 is TGTGCCAGCACTCCGGGATTCCGAGGGGAGACCCAGTACTTC. The encoded protein is CASTPGFRGETQYF.

This clone was counted between two and nine times. This chain connects TRBV7-2 to TRBJ2-3, with TRBD2 as a possible D gene (5 bases). Germline CDR1 reads SGHTA; CDR2 reads FQGNSA. CDR3 length: 12 residues. V gave up 5 bases and J gave up 6 bases, with 9 bases separating them. For the CDR3, the DNA is TGTGCCAGCAGCCGAGGGAGCGATACGCAGTATTTT. This encodes CASSRGSDTQYF.

This rearrangement joins TRBV30 to TRBJ2-1; maybe TRBD1 (5 bases). Trimming removed 8 bases from V and 0 bases from J, with 11 bases in between. This CDR3 spans 13 amino acids. Germline V gives CDR1 GTSNPN, CDR2 SVGIG (reference sequence). The CDR3 spells CAITDSSYNEQFF. CDR3 DNA: TGTGCCATAACAGACAGCTCCTACAATGAGCAGTTCTTC.

J is TRBJ2-5 and V is TRBV5-5, with unresolved D. Trimming took 1 base from V and 5 from J, leaving 9 bases between them. CDR1 SGHKS and CDR2 YYEKEE come from the germline V gene (reference sequence). The CDR3 extends over 13 amino acids. The CDR3 DNA is TGTGCCAGCAGCTTGCGAGTAGGGGAGACCCAGTACTTC. Amino acids: CASSLRVGETQYF. Filled out from reference TRBV5-5 and TRBJ2-5, the complete variable domain reads DAGVTQSPTHLIKTRGQQVTLRCSPISGHKSVSWYQQVLGQGPQFIFQYYEKEERGRGNFPDRFSARQFPNYSSELNVNALLLGDSALYLCASSLRVGETQYFGPGTRLLVL.

The chain recombines TRBV2 with TRBJ1-1; 9 bases align to TRBD1. The germline V gene encodes CDR1 SNHLY and CDR2 FYNNEI. This CDR3 region has 15 residues. Germline trimming cut 6 bases from V and 0 bases from J; bases unmatched to any gene: 5. In nucleotides, the CDR3 is TGTGCCAGCAGCGCTAGACAGGGGGTGAACACTGAAGCTTTCTTT. Its translation: CASSARQGVNTEAFF. Drawing the rest from reference TRBV2 and TRBJ1-1, the complete variable domain is EPEVTQTPSHQVTQMGQEVILRCVPISNHLYFYWYRQILGQKVEFLVSFYNNEISEKSEIFDDQFSVERPDGSNFTLKIRSTKLEDSAMYFCASSARQGVNTEAFFGQGTRLTVV.

CDR3 coding DNA: TGTGCCAGCACGTTACTAGCAGGTTCCTACAATGAGCAGTTCTTC. Protein: CASTLLAGSYNEQFF. The gene calls are TRBV9 and TRBJ2-1; TRBD2 might be the D (6 bases). Germline CDR1 SGDLS, CDR2 YYNGEE. Trimming left V 6 bases short and J 1 base short, with 14 bases between. The CDR3 totals 15 residues.

A remark on this clone: The same CDR3 can be traced to other DNA sequences in this sample. The chain is built from TRBV7-3 and TRBJ2-5; 8 positions match TRBD2. V lost 0 bases to trimming and J lost 5 bases; unmatched junction nucleotides: 2. CDR1 and CDR2 (germline): SGHTA, FQGTGA. The CDR3 consists of 14 residues. DNA for the CDR3: TGTGCCAGCAGCTTAACCGGGGGGGAGGAGACCCAGTACTTC. Protein product: CASSLTGGEETQYF. The whole variable domain, filled in from reference TRBV7-3 and TRBJ2-5, reads GAGVSQTPSNKVTEKGKYVELRCDPISGHTALYWYRQSLGQGPEFLIYFQGTGAADDSGLPNDRFFAVRPEGSVSTLKIQRTERGDSAVYLCASSLTGGEETQYFGPGTRLLVL.

The chain combines TRBV10-3 with TRBJ2-5; D possibly uses TRBD1 or TRBD2 (5 bases each). CDR1 is ENHRY and CDR2 is SYGVKD in the germline V gene. The CDR3 runs 14 residues. Between the trimmed V and J ends, which lost 5 bases and 2 bases, there was a span of 12 bases. The CDR3 sequence is CAISKEWGQETQYF. The CDR3 DNA reads TGTGCCATCAGTAAGGAGTGGGGGCAAGAGACCCAGTACTTC.

J is TRBJ1-1 and V is TRBV4-1; D gene uncertain. Per the germline V gene, CDR1 is MGHRA and CDR2 is YSYEKL. This CDR3 comprises 14 residues. The V end was cut by 4 bases, the J end by 5 bases, with 14 bases between. CDR3 sequence (DNA): TGCGCCAGCAGCCCCGCTAACTTGCGGACTGAAGCTTTCTTT. Amino acids: CASSPANLRTEAFF.

The chain recombines TRBV4-2 with TRBJ1-1; D ambiguous. V was trimmed by 0 bases and J by 4 bases, leaving 15 bases between them. The CDR3 has 16 residues. Per germline, CDR1 LGHNA and CDR2 YNFKEQ. The CDR3 sequence: CASSQDVGRVGTEAFF. CDR3 nucleotide sequence: TGTGCCAGCAGCCAAGATGTAGGGAGGGTCGGCACTGAAGCTTTCTTT.

J is TRBJ2-3 and V is TRBV9; D may be TRBD2 (6 bases). There are 16 residues in the CDR3. The V end lost 0 bases, the J end lost 2 bases, and 13 bases lay between the germline ends. Germline CDR1 is SGDLS and CDR2 is YYNGEE. The CDR3 protein is CASSVGYGSITDTQYF. For the CDR3, the DNA is TGTGCCAGCAGCGTAGGGTACGGGAGTATCACAGATACGCAGTATTTT.

The chain is built from TRBV7-9 and TRBJ1-5; no definite D call. The CDR3 totals 12 residues. The V end lost 6 bases, the J end lost 2 bases, and 5 bases lay between the germline ends. Germline CDR1 is SEHNR and CDR2 is FQNEAQ (reference sequence). The CDR3 DNA reads as TGTGCCAGCAGTGGGGGCAATCAGCCCCAGCATTTT. Amino acids: CASSGGNQPQHF. The full variable domain, with the rest looked up from reference TRBV7-9 and TRBJ1-5, is DTGVSQNPRHKITKRGQNVTFRCDPISEHNRLYWYRQTLGQGPEFLTYFQNEAQLEKSRLLSDRFSAERPKGSFSTLEIQRTEQGDSAMYLCASSGGNQPQHFGDGTRLSIL.

The chain combines TRBV10-3 with TRBJ1-5; 7 positions agree with TRBD1. Germline-derived CDR1 and CDR2 are ENHRY and SYGVKD. With V trimmed by 4 bases and J by 6 bases, 3 bases remained unmatched. The CDR3 is 13 residues long. The CDR3 coding sequence is TGTGCCATCAGTGCGCAGGGGGGTCAGCCCCAGCATTTT. Amino acids: CAISAQGGQPQHF.